These T cell receptor beta chains were read from a single sample in a study of T cells after yellow fever vaccination. In TCRdb, the 5' RACE reads were re-called with MiXCR into one record per CDR3 protein. The table shows hundreds of thousands of distinct CDR3 sequences, with roughly an eighth occurring only once. Sequenced material: PBMCs, taken on the day of the yellow fever booster vaccination. The receptors stem from a man aged 25 to 40 who received the YFV17D yellow fever vaccine. Both conserved end residues are part of each CDR3. Fields, in order: D gene, J gene, V gene, clone size, CDR3 DNA, CDR3 protein. D genes are given only for firm matches. Clone size appears in some rows only: once, few, many, or a class for an expanded clone.

d_call: NA; j_call: TRBJ2-7; v_call: TRBV6-6; clone_size: NA; cdr3_nt: TGTGCCAGCATGGGAGCTTACGAGCAGTACTTC; cdr3_aa: CASMGAYEQYF
d_call: TRBD2; j_call: TRBJ2-1; v_call: TRBV5-4; clone_size: NA; cdr3_nt: TGTGCCAGCAGTCCGGGGGGGGACTACACTTACAATGAGCAGTTCTTC; cdr3_aa: CASSPGGDYTYNEQFF
d_call: TRBD2; j_call: TRBJ2-3; v_call: TRBV5-1; clone_size: NA; cdr3_nt: TGCGCCAGCAGCTTGCAATTGGCGGGAGGATCCACCTATACGCAGTATTTT; cdr3_aa: CASSLQLAGGSTYTQYF
d_call: NA; j_call: TRBJ2-4; v_call: TRBV4-2; clone_size: NA; cdr3_nt: TGTGCCAGCAGCCAAGGCCCGGGACTAGCCAAAAACATTCAGTACTTC; cdr3_aa: CASSQGPGLAKNIQYF
d_call: NA; j_call: TRBJ2-7; v_call: TRBV6-5; clone_size: NA; cdr3_nt: TGTGCCAGCAGTTACCGGGGATTTTCCTACGAGCAGTACTTC; cdr3_aa: CASSYRGFSYEQYF
d_call: TRBD1; j_call: TRBJ2-7; v_call: TRBV12-3/TRBV12-4; clone_size: few; cdr3_nt: TGTGCCAGCGCGGACACCCTCGACAGGGATCCCTACGAGCAGTACTTC; cdr3_aa: CASADTLDRDPYEQYF
d_call: NA; j_call: TRBJ1-1; v_call: TRBV7-2; clone_size: NA; cdr3_nt: TGTGCCAGCAGCTTAGGTAGGGTAGCGTACACTGAAGCTTTCTTT; cdr3_aa: CASSLGRVAYTEAFF
d_call: TRBD1; j_call: TRBJ1-1; v_call: TRBV5-1; clone_size: NA; cdr3_nt: TGCGCCAGCAGCTTGGGACCTGACAGGGAGGGCGAAGCTTTCTTT; cdr3_aa: CASSLGPDREGEAFF
d_call: NA; j_call: TRBJ2-6; v_call: TRBV7-2; clone_size: few; cdr3_nt: TGTGCCAGCAGCACCGACAGGCCCTTCTCTGGGGCCAACGTCCTGACTTTC; cdr3_aa: CASSTDRPFSGANVLTF
d_call: NA; j_call: TRBJ2-1; v_call: TRBV7-6; clone_size: NA; cdr3_nt: TGTGCCAGCAGCTCCCCCAAGGGGGACATAAGGCACAATGAGCAGTTCTTC; cdr3_aa: CASSSPKGDIRHNEQFF
d_call: NA; j_call: TRBJ2-4; v_call: TRBV7-2; clone_size: NA; cdr3_nt: TGTGCCAGCAGCTTAGTGCTGGGGGACGTGGGAATTCAGTACTTC; cdr3_aa: CASSLVLGDVGIQYF
d_call: TRBD1; j_call: TRBJ2-1; v_call: TRBV29-1; clone_size: NA; cdr3_nt: TGCAGCGTTGGGGTGGACAGGGGCAATGAGCAGTTCTTC; cdr3_aa: CSVGVDRGNEQFF
d_call: NA; j_call: TRBJ1-4; v_call: TRBV29-1; clone_size: NA; cdr3_nt: TGCAGTGCGTGCGAGGGGAATGAAAAACTGTTTTTT; cdr3_aa: CSACEGNEKLFF
d_call: TRBD2; j_call: TRBJ2-2; v_call: TRBV20-1; clone_size: NA; cdr3_nt: TGCAGTGTGACTAGCGGGAGTCAGTACGGGGAGCTGTTTTTT; cdr3_aa: CSVTSGSQYGELFF
d_call: TRBD1; j_call: TRBJ1-6; v_call: TRBV30; clone_size: few; cdr3_nt: TGTGCCTGGAGCTTCCGGGACAGGACAAATTCACCCCTCCACTTT; cdr3_aa: CAWSFRDRTNSPLHF
d_call: NA; j_call: TRBJ2-3; v_call: TRBV7-9; clone_size: NA; cdr3_nt: TGTGCCAGCAGCCCAAACACATCCAGTAAGGCGCAGTATTTT; cdr3_aa: CASSPNTSSKAQYF
d_call: TRBD2; j_call: TRBJ2-3; v_call: TRBV5-1; clone_size: few; cdr3_nt: TGCGCCAGCAGCGTGGGACTAGCGGGAGCAGGTGCGGATACGCAGTATTTT; cdr3_aa: CASSVGLAGAGADTQYF
d_call: NA; j_call: TRBJ1-1; v_call: TRBV20-1; clone_size: few; cdr3_nt: TGCAGTGCTAGAGGGCAGGCAGCTGAAGCTTTCTTT; cdr3_aa: CSARGQAAEAFF
d_call: NA; j_call: TRBJ1-1; v_call: TRBV25-1; clone_size: few; cdr3_nt: TGTGCCAGCAGGGACGTGAACACTGAAGCTTTCTTT; cdr3_aa: CASRDVNTEAFF
d_call: NA; j_call: TRBJ2-1; v_call: TRBV18; clone_size: NA; cdr3_nt: TGTGCCAGCTCCCCCAGGGGGGGGCTTTACAATGAGCAGTTCTTC; cdr3_aa: CASSPRGGLYNEQFF
d_call: TRBD2; j_call: TRBJ2-3; v_call: TRBV2; clone_size: few; cdr3_nt: TGTGCCAGCAGACCGGGACTAGGAACAGATACGCAGTATTTT; cdr3_aa: CASRPGLGTDTQYF
d_call: NA; j_call: TRBJ2-7; v_call: TRBV5-1; clone_size: NA; cdr3_nt: TGCGCCAGCAGCTTGGAACCTAGCGACTACGAGCAGTACTTC; cdr3_aa: CASSLEPSDYEQYF
d_call: NA; j_call: TRBJ1-4; v_call: TRBV6-5; clone_size: few; cdr3_nt: TGTGCCAGCAGTTATGTGACAGGCGAGGTTGAAAAACTGTTTTTT; cdr3_aa: CASSYVTGEVEKLFF
d_call: NA; j_call: TRBJ2-6; v_call: TRBV3-1; clone_size: NA; cdr3_nt: TGTGCCAGCAGCTATCCGGGACGGAACTCTGGGGCCAACGTCCTGACTTTC; cdr3_aa: CASSYPGRNSGANVLTF
d_call: NA; j_call: TRBJ2-3; v_call: TRBV18; clone_size: NA; cdr3_nt: TGTGCCAGCTCACCGAGCGTGGCTAGCGTGAGCACAGATACGCAGTATTTT; cdr3_aa: CASSPSVASVSTDTQYF
d_call: NA; j_call: TRBJ2-3; v_call: TRBV12-3/TRBV12-4; clone_size: many; cdr3_nt: TGTGCCAGCAGCCCTTCGAGGGATACGCAGTATTTT; cdr3_aa: CASSPSRDTQYF
d_call: NA; j_call: TRBJ2-7; v_call: TRBV5-6; clone_size: NA; cdr3_nt: TGTGCCAGCAGCTTTTGGGACATATACTCCTACGAGCAGTACTTC; cdr3_aa: CASSFWDIYSYEQYF
d_call: NA; j_call: TRBJ2-2; v_call: TRBV6-5; clone_size: few; cdr3_nt: TGTGCCAGCAAGTTCTGGGTGGACGGGGAGCTGTTTTTT; cdr3_aa: CASKFWVDGELFF
d_call: NA; j_call: TRBJ2-1; v_call: TRBV19; clone_size: NA; cdr3_nt: TGTGCCAGTAGTCAAAATAGCGGCCAGCAGTTCTTC; cdr3_aa: CASSQNSGQQFF
d_call: TRBD2; j_call: TRBJ2-1; v_call: TRBV29-1; clone_size: NA; cdr3_nt: TGCAGCGTCCTTCGGACTAGCGGGAGGGGTGAGCAGTTCTTC; cdr3_aa: CSVLRTSGRGEQFF
d_call: NA; j_call: TRBJ1-2; v_call: TRBV29-1; clone_size: few; cdr3_nt: TGCAGCGTTGAAGCCCCATTGGGCTATGGCTACACCTTC; cdr3_aa: CSVEAPLGYGYTF
d_call: NA; j_call: TRBJ1-6; v_call: TRBV11-2; clone_size: few; cdr3_nt: TGTGCCAGCAGCGTCAGGTCGGACTCACCCCTCCACTTT; cdr3_aa: CASSVRSDSPLHF
d_call: NA; j_call: TRBJ1-2; v_call: TRBV5-1; clone_size: many; cdr3_nt: TGCGCCAGCAGCTTAGACACTTATGGCTACACCTTC; cdr3_aa: CASSLDTYGYTF
d_call: NA; j_call: TRBJ2-1; v_call: TRBV5-1; clone_size: NA; cdr3_nt: TGCGCCAGCAGCTTGTCGGCTTTACGACTCAATGAGCAGTTCTTC; cdr3_aa: CASSLSALRLNEQFF
d_call: TRBD1; j_call: TRBJ2-2; v_call: TRBV20-1; clone_size: few; cdr3_nt: TGCAGTGCTAGTCCACGGGACAGAAACACCGGGGAGCTGTTTTTT; cdr3_aa: CSASPRDRNTGELFF
d_call: NA; j_call: TRBJ2-1; v_call: TRBV23-1; clone_size: few; cdr3_nt: TGCGCCAGCAGTCACTACGGGAGAGGGGGGAGGGGTTACAATGAGCAGTTCTTC; cdr3_aa: CASSHYGRGGRGYNEQFF
d_call: NA; j_call: TRBJ2-3; v_call: TRBV20-1; clone_size: NA; cdr3_nt: TGCAGTGCTCCCTCCCTAGGGGGCACAGATACGCAGTATTTT; cdr3_aa: CSAPSLGGTDTQYF
d_call: NA; j_call: TRBJ2-7; v_call: TRBV4-2; clone_size: NA; cdr3_nt: TGTGCCAGCAGCCATGGGGGGCGGGAGAGGTCCTACGAGCAGTACTTC; cdr3_aa: CASSHGGRERSYEQYF
d_call: NA; j_call: TRBJ2-3; v_call: TRBV9; clone_size: NA; cdr3_nt: TGTGCCAGCAGCGTTTCGTTGGATACGCAGTATTTT; cdr3_aa: CASSVSLDTQYF
d_call: TRBD2; j_call: TRBJ2-1; v_call: TRBV5-1; clone_size: few; cdr3_nt: TGCGCCAGCAGCTTGACTAGCGGTAACTCCTACAATGAGCAGTTCTTC; cdr3_aa: CASSLTSGNSYNEQFF
d_call: NA; j_call: TRBJ2-7; v_call: TRBV12-3/TRBV12-4; clone_size: few; cdr3_nt: TGTGCCAGCAGGGGGAGGACCTACGAGCAGTACTTC; cdr3_aa: CASRGRTYEQYF
d_call: NA; j_call: TRBJ1-6; v_call: TRBV6-5; clone_size: few; cdr3_nt: TGTGCCAGCAGTTACTCGGTGTCAGGGACTAATTCACCCCTCCACTTT; cdr3_aa: CASSYSVSGTNSPLHF
d_call: TRBD2; j_call: TRBJ2-2; v_call: TRBV6-2/TRBV6-3; clone_size: NA; cdr3_nt: TGTGCCAGCAGTTACGTGGCGGGAGGCACCGGGGAGCTGTTTTTT; cdr3_aa: CASSYVAGGTGELFF
d_call: NA; j_call: TRBJ2-3; v_call: TRBV6-5; clone_size: few; cdr3_nt: TGTGCCAGCAGTTTTCCGGGTCCGGCGGGCACAGATACGCAGTATTTT; cdr3_aa: CASSFPGPAGTDTQYF
d_call: NA; j_call: TRBJ2-5; v_call: TRBV11-3; clone_size: few; cdr3_nt: TGTGCCAGCAGCTTAGCTCCGCGGGAGACCCAGTACTTC; cdr3_aa: CASSLAPRETQYF
d_call: NA; j_call: TRBJ2-6; v_call: TRBV19; clone_size: NA; cdr3_nt: TGTGCCAGTACCCGGACCAAAAGCTCTGGGGCCAACGTCCTGACTTTC; cdr3_aa: CASTRTKSSGANVLTF
d_call: NA; j_call: TRBJ2-7; v_call: TRBV9; clone_size: few; cdr3_nt: TGTGCCAGCAGCCGTGAGGGCGGTGGCTACGAGCAGTACTTC; cdr3_aa: CASSREGGGYEQYF